The clone carrying this T cell receptor beta chain was found a few times. This sample was included in a study of blood T cells in healthy people across ages. A sample-barcoded 5' primer and a J-beta primer mix were used in a second PCR of roughly 6 to 11 cycles. TCRdb reprocessed the 5' RACE reads with MiXCR, giving one entry per CDR3 protein. The sample has more than 500,000 distinct CDR3 sequences, roughly a quarter seen once; the top ten hold about 3.9%. This CDR3 is 15 amino acids long. Germline V CDR1 and CDR2: SEHNR, FQNEAQ (reference sequence). J was trimmed by 5 bases and V by 5 bases; bases with no gene match: 11. These same data were also listed under a study on T cells of mothers and their children. That work contributes: Sample barcodes and 2-4 random nucleotides were added by the M1S primer of the second PCR.

This sequence was found in a boy aged 2 to 10 in good health. Sequencing was performed on blood. V is TRBV7-9 and J is TRBJ2-7; 8 bases are shared with TRBD1. CDR3 in amino acids: CASSASRGPIHEQYF. The CDR3 DNA follows: TGTGCCAGCAGCGCAAGCAGGGGGCCCATTCACGAGCAGTACTTC.